This T cell receptor (beta chain) was sequenced in a study of CD8 T cells in ankylosing spondylitis. Study results and limitations: Apparently characteristic of ankylosing spondylitis blood was a TCR beta motif (eight highly homologous variants). Enrichment of disease-linked clones was reportedly significant in matched ankylosing spondylitis synovial fluid. Prior literature has documented some motif variants in synovial fluid and blood from reactive arthritis.

The authors made TCR beta libraries by quantitative 5'-RACE with molecular barcodes. One entry per CDR3 protein, called by TCRdb with MiXCR from the 5' RACE reads. The sample contains about 400,000 distinct CDR3 sequences, 20% of which appear only once. The CDR3 is 13 amino acids. Germline V CDR1 and CDR2: MGHDK, SYGVNS. V was clipped by 2 bases and J by 4 bases, with 6 bases between them. Of note for this clonotype: Its antigen is not known.

This TCR derives from a male donor with ankylosing spondylitis or in good health (not recorded which). This chain joins TRBV25-1 and TRBJ2-1; D not resolved. Input material: blood, either unsorted or a sorted T cell fraction (not recorded which). CDR3: CASSEPEYNEQFF. The CDR3 region has the DNA TGTGCCAGCAGTGAACCAGAATACAATGAGCAGTTCTTC. Full variable domain (outside the CDR3, taken from reference TRBV25-1 and TRBJ2-1): EADIYQTPRYLVIGTGKKITLECSQTMGHDKMYWYQQDPGMELHLIHYSYGVNSTEKGDLSSESTVSRIRTEHFPLTLESARPSHTSQYLCASSEPEYNEQFFGPGTRLTVL.